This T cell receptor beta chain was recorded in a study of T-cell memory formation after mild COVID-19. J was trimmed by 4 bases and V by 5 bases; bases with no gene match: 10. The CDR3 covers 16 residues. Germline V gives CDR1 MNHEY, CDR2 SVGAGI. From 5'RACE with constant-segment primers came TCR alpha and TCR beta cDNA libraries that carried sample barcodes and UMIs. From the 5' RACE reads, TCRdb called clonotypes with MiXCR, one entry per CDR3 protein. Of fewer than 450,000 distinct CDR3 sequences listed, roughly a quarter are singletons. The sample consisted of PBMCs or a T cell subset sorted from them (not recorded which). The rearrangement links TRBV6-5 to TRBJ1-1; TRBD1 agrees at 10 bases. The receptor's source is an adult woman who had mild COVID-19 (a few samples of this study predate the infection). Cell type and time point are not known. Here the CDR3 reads CASSPTPDRGGTEAFF. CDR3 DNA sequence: TGTGCCAGCAGTCCGACCCCGGACAGGGGGGGCACTGAAGCTTTCTTT.